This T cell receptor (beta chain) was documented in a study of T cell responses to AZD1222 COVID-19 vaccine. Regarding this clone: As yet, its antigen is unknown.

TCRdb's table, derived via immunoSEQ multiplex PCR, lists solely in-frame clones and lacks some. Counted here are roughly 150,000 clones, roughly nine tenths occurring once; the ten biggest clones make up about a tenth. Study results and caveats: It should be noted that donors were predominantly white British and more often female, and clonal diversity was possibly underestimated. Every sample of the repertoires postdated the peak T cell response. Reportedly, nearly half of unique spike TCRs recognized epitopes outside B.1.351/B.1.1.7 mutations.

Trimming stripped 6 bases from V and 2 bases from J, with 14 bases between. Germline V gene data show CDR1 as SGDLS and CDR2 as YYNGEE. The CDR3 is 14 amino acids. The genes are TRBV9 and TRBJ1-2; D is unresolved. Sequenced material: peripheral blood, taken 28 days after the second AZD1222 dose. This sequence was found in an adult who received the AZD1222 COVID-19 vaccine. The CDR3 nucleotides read TGTGCCAGCACCGTGGATCTCCTAAACTATGGCTACACCTTC. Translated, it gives CASTVDLLNYGYTF.